This TCR beta chain stems from a study of CXCR3-negative and CXCR3-positive naive CD8 T cells (dated by TCRdb to 2018 to 2020). Background on the whole study: Some 150 million TRB reads were obtained in total, roughly 1.5 +/- 0.3 million reads per library. The diversity and physicochemical repertoire analyses included fewer than twelve donors pooled from two independent experiments. The TRBV-TRBJ cluster analysis covered naive subsets from 5 or 6 donors and memory cells from 3 donors.

For every CD8+ T cell subset, 300,000 cells were flow-sorted straight into RLT lysis buffer, and each subset was sorted in triplicate. To exclude memory contaminants, naive CD8+ T cells were stringently defined as CD45RO-CCR7+CD27+CD95-. Standard density gradient centrifugation was used to isolate peripheral blood mononuclear cells from buffy coats. A FACSAria III was used to flow-sort naive CXCR3-negative and CXCR3-positive CD8+ T cells. Total RNA was extracted from sorted cells using an RNeasy Mini Kit. Broader findings and caveats from the paper: Freshly isolated PBMCs were used for most assays because CXCR3 expression partially decreased after cryopreservation. TRB CDR3s from CXCR3-positive naive cells showed higher hydrophobicity (lower Kidera factor 4), lower energy, and higher strength and volume indices than CXCR3-negative naive cells. Similar TRBV-TRBJ usage was shown by naive CXCR3-negative and CXCR3-positive cells from the same donor, whereas distinct patterns were shown by memory cells. Because surface CD5, which has been linked to self-reactivity in mice, was comparable between naive subsets, TCR interaction strength was also inferred from TRB CDR3 physicochemical properties. Both naive subsets had comparably high repertoire diversity, while memory CD8+ T cells had much lower repertoire diversity.

The sequencer was a NextSeq 550. The Human TCR Profiling Kit (MiLaboratory) was used to prepare UMI-labeled 5' RACE TRB cDNA libraries. cDNA synthesis used the entire amount of extracted RNA, and PCR amplification then used the entire amount of cDNA produced. Libraries were prepared in parallel using an identical number of PCR cycles. Per the source publication's procedure: With a requirement of at least two reads per UMI, MIGEC and MiXCR extracted about 50,000 +/- 10,000 unique UMI-labeled TRB cDNA molecules per library. On average, each library contained approximately 40,000 +/- 10,000 functional in-frame TRB CDR3 nucleotide clonotypes without stop codons. After each sample was downsampled to 5000 UMI-labeled TRB molecules, VDJtools was used to calculate diversity metrics such as normalized Shannon-Wiener and Chao1. VDJtools computed clonotype-size-weighted physicochemical properties of the central five CDR3 residues: interaction energy, strength, volume and Kidera factor 4. TCRdb reprocessed the public reads and reports one entry per CDR3 protein sequence, without DNA. None of the V and J calls come from the authors' own analysis; TCRdb made them. The data table for this sample lists about 98,000 distinct CDR3 sequences. Of the sample, approximately 1.1% falls within the top ten clones.

Points on this clonotype: It has no known antigen specificity.

The CDR3 measures 16 amino acids from cysteine to phenylalanine. No DNA sequence was recorded. The V and J segments used are TRBV12-3 or TRBV12-4 and TRBJ2-1; the TCRdb call, TRBD2, lacks DNA for checking. Sample: naive CXCR3+ CD8+ T cells from blood. The cell subset or site label, read with the paper, signifies: CD45RO-CCR7+CD27+CD95- naive CD8+ T cells expressing CXCR3 (TNR3+). This clonotype was sampled from a human donor in good health. Some clones in this sample may be carry-over from other donors' samples. The CDR3 region has the sequence CASSTEAGLGLNEQFF.